The rows below give T cell receptor beta chains drawn from one sample of a study of PD-L1 blockade in urothelial cancer. Measured with immunoSEQ multiplex PCR; TCRdb has only the in-frame clones, and not every one. The table has hundreds of clones, around a third seen once. Sample: tumor tissue, taken before atezolizumab (anti-PD-L1) treatment. The receptor source for this set is a man in his sixties with urothelial cancer. CDR3s include the opening cysteine and the closing phenylalanine or tryptophan. A D gene is named only where the DNA matches it firmly. Clone size is given for some rows only: seen once, a few or many times, or a class if the clone is expanded.

TRBJ2-7,TRBV6-8,few,TRBD2,14,CAISHSGREYEQYF,TGTGCCATCAGTCATAGCGGGAGGGAATACGAGCAGTACTTC
TRBJ1-2,TRBV19,-,-,11,CASTGGDGYTF,TGTGCCAGTACGGGGGGCGATGGCTACACCTTC
TRBJ2-7,TRBV18,-,-,12,CASSPWTYEQYF,TGTGCCAGCTCACCGTGGACCTACGAGCAGTACTTC
TRBJ1-6,TRBV11-3,large,TRBD1,15,CASSMQQGQNSPLHF,TGTGCCAGCAGCATGCAACAGGGGCAGAATTCACCCCTCCACTTT
TRBJ2-7,TRBV19,-,TRBD2,14,CASGLAGGSYEQYF,TGTGCCAGTGGACTAGCGGGAGGTTCCTACGAGCAGTACTTC
TRBJ2-5,TRBV14,-,TRBD2,18,CASSQHRGGYGTQETQYF,TGTGCCAGCAGCCAACATCGGGGGGGCTACGGTACCCAAGAGACCCAGTACTTC
TRBJ2-7,TRBV28,few,TRBD2,13,CASSLSGSGKQYF,TGTGCCAGCAGTTTATCGGGTAGCGGGAAGCAGTACTTC
TRBJ1-5,TRBV28,-,-,13,CASSLSQGRPQHF,TGTGCCAGCAGTTTATCCCAAGGGCGGCCCCAGCATTTT
TRBJ1-1,TRBV6-8,large,-,13,CASSFSGVGEAFF,TGTGCCAGCAGTTTCTCAGGGGTAGGAGAAGCTTTCTTT
TRBJ2-5,TRBV28,few,TRBD2,15,CASSFAGALQETQYF,TGTGCCAGCAGTTTTGCGGGAGCCCTTCAAGAGACCCAGTACTTC
TRBJ2-7,TRBV28,-,-,12,CASNGRRNEQYF,TGTGCCAGCAATGGGAGAAGGAACGAGCAGTACTTC
TRBJ2-7,TRBV19,-,TRBD1,15,CASSALGQGKYEQYF,TGTGCCAGTAGTGCACTGGGACAGGGGAAGTACGAGCAGTACTTC
TRBJ2-1,TRBV6-8,few,TRBD2,15,CASSENGGLAGEQFF,TGTGCCAGCAGCGAAAACGGGGGACTAGCGGGTGAGCAGTTCTTC
TRBJ2-1,TRBV18,-,TRBD2,14,CASSQLAGGNEQFF,TGTGCCAGCTCCCAACTAGCGGGAGGAAATGAGCAGTTCTTC
TRBJ2-7,TRBV6-8,few,-,14,CASSGTYYSYEQYF,TGTGCCAGCAGTGGGACTTATTACTCCTACGAGCAGTACTTC
TRBJ2-3,TRBV27,-,TRBD1,18,CASSPKFYRQGITDTQYF,TGTGCCAGCAGTCCGAAATTTTACCGACAGGGGATCACAGATACGCAGTATTTT
TRBJ2-3,TRBV9,-,-,15,CASSPGLHITDTQYF,TGTGCCAGCAGTCCTGGACTTCATATCACAGATACGCAGTATTTT
TRBJ2-1,TRBV7-1,-,-,13,CASKEDSNNEQFF,TGTGCCAGCAAGGAAGACAGTAACAATGAGCAGTTCTTC
TRBJ2-5,TRBV19,-,-,14,CASGLRGLEETQYF,TGTGCCAGTGGTCTCCGGGGGCTCGAAGAGACCCAGTACTTC
TRBJ1-3,TRBV6-8,-,-,14,CASSYGGSGNTIYF,TGTGCCAGCAGTTACGGGGGCTCCGGAAACACCATATATTTT
TRBJ1-1,TRBV28,-,-,12,CASSFFQKQAFF,TGTGCCAGCAGTTTTTTCCAGAAACAAGCTTTCTTT
TRBJ2-3,TRBV11-3,-,-,14,CASSGQRGTDTQYF,TGTGCCAGCAGCGGGCAGCGGGGCACAGATACGCAGTATTTT
TRBJ1-2,TRBV18,-,-,14,CASSPQRDNYGYTF,TGTGCCAGCTCACCACAGAGGGATAACTATGGCTACACCTTC
TRBJ1-5,TRBV29-1,-,-,13,CSVGGGANQPQHF,TGCAGCGTTGGAGGGGGGGCGAACCAGCCCCAGCATTTT
TRBJ1-3,TRBV18,-,-,17,CASSYSRRDNSGNTIYF,TGTGCCAGCTCATATTCCCGCCGGGACAACTCTGGAAACACCATATATTTT
TRBJ1-4,TRBV28,-,-,12,CASNQLNEKLFF,TGTGCCAGCAACCAGTTAAATGAAAAACTGTTTTTT
TRBJ1-2,TRBV29-1,-,TRBD1,14,CSVGAGGSNYGYTF,TGCAGCGTTGGGGCAGGGGGGTCTAACTATGGCTACACCTTC
TRBJ1-3,TRBV10-2,once,TRBD1,16,CASSEPGQGPGNTIYF,TGCGCCAGCAGTGAACCGGGACAGGGGCCTGGAAACACCATATATTTT
TRBJ2-7,TRBV4-1,-,TRBD2,17,CASSQESGLAGVREQYF,TGCGCCAGCAGCCAAGAATCGGGACTAGCGGGAGTAAGGGAGCAGTACTTC
TRBJ2-7,TRBV29-1,once,TRBD1,14,CSVDGTGKGYEQYF,TGCAGCGTAGATGGGACAGGGAAGGGCTACGAGCAGTACTTC
TRBJ2-4,TRBV9,few,TRBD2,19,CASSISSGRLAGGKNIQYF,TGTGCCAGCAGCATTAGCTCGGGGCGACTAGCGGGAGGGAAAAACATTCAGTACTTC
TRBJ2-1,TRBV5-1,-,TRBD2,15,CASSPTSGPGQRGFF,TGCGCCAGCAGCCCAACTAGCGGCCCAGGGCAACGGGGGTTCTTC
TRBJ1-1,TRBV14,-,-,15,CASSLRRSSNTEAFF,TGTGCCAGCAGCCTTCGACGGAGTTCGAACACTGAAGCTTTCTTT
TRBJ1-1,TRBV28,-,TRBD1,14,CASSLSVGQLEAFF,TGTGCCAGCAGTCTCTCCGTGGGACAGCTTGAAGCTTTCTTT
TRBJ1-1,TRBV6-8,-,TRBD1,15,CASRNLDRGDTEAFF,TGTGCCAGCAGAAACCTCGACAGGGGAGACACTGAAGCTTTCTTT
TRBJ1-5,TRBV11-3,few,-,15,CASSSLGGLGQPQHF,TGTGCCAGCAGCTCCCTGGGAGGGTTGGGCCAGCCCCAGCATTTT
TRBJ1-1,TRBV29-1,-,-,13,CSVTRGMNTEAFF,TGCAGCGTAACCAGGGGCATGAACACTGAAGCTTTCTTT